This T cell receptor (beta chain) was profiled in a study of long-term antiretroviral therapy in people with HIV. This was the immunoSEQ v3.0 assay at survey level. Here immunoSEQ multiplex PCR was the method, and the copy in TCRdb shows in-frame clones only, minus some. Of roughly 5,000 clones detected, around 80% appear once; the ten largest clones hold roughly 10%. As to this clone: The antigen is not known.

Study conclusions and caveats: The study collected no data on ART adherence, viral resistance or therapy changes. The clones with expansion before ART were dominant in the repertoire at all time points.

V was cut by 3 bases and J by 6 bases, with 11 bases left in between. This CDR3 comprises 13 residues. CDR1 is MDHEN, CDR2 SYDVKM, per germline. Every sample had 1-10 million cryopreserved PBMC in it before DNA extraction. The gene calls are TRBV28 and TRBJ1-2, with D maybe TRBD1 (5 bases). The origin of this receptor is a man in his forties with HIV. Material: unsorted PBMCs, obtained 1.8 years before starting antiretroviral therapy. The CDR3 is CASSFKGRDGYTF. CDR3 nucleotide sequence: TGTGCCAGCAGTTTTAAGGGGCGCGATGGCTACACCTTC.